This T cell receptor (beta chain) was profiled in a study of blood T cell repertoires in COVID-19. Study-wide context: PBMCs, B-cell-depleted T cells, or T cells provided the cDNA or gDNA that made up the material.

Sequencing used immunoSEQ multiplex PCR; TCRdb keeps in-frame clones, though not all of them. The table lists a few hundred thousand clones, about nine tenths of them singletons. Losses at the gene ends were 2 bases for V and 2 bases for J; bases not matched to a gene: 4. Per germline, CDR1 MNHEY and CDR2 SVGAGI. This CDR3 is built from 15 residues. The clonotype comes from a woman in her 30s with COVID-19, enrolled during active disease. The source material was peripheral blood. V gene TRBV6-5 combines with J gene TRBJ1-2; 8 bases line up with TRBD1. The CDR3 region has the DNA TGTGCCAGCAGTTACGACAGGGGCCCGAACTATGGCTACACCTTC. Its protein product is CASSYDRGPNYGYTF.